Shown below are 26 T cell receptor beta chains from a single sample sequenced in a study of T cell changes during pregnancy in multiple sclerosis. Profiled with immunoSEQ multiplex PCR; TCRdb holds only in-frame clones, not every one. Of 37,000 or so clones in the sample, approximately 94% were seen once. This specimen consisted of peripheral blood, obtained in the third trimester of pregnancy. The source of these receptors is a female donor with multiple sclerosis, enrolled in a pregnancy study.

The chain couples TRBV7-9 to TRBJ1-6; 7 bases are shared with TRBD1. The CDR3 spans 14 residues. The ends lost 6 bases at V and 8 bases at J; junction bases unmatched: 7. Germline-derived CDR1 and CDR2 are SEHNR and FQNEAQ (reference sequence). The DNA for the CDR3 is TGTGCCAGCAGACTACAGGGGAGCGATTCACCCCTCCACTTT. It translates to CASRLQGSDSPLHF.

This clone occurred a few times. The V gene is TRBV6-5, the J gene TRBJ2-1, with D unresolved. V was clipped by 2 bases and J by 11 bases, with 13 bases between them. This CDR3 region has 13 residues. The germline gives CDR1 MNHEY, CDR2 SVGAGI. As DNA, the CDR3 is TGTGCCAGCAGTTACAACGTGGAGAGCCAGCAGTTCTTC. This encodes CASSYNVESQQFF.

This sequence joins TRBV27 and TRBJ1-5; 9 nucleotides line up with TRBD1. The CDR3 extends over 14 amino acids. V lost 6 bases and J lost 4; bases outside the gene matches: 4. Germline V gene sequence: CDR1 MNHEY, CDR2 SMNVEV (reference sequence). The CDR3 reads CASSATGGNQPQHF. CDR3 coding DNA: TGTGCCAGCAGCGCGACAGGGGGAAATCAGCCCCAGCATTTT.

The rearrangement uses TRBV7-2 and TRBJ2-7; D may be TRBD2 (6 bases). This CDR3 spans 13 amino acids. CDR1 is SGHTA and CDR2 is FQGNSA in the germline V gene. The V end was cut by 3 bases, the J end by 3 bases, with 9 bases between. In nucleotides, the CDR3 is TGTGCCAGCAGCTTCGGCGGGATCTACGAGCAGTACTTC. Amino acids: CASSFGGIYEQYF.

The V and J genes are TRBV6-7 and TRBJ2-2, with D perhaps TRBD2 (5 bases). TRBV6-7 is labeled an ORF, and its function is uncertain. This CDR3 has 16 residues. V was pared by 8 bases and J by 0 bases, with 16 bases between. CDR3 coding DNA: TGTGCCAGCCCAGACGAGTGCGGGTCGAACACCGGGGAGCTGTTTTTT. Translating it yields CASPDECGSNTGELFF.

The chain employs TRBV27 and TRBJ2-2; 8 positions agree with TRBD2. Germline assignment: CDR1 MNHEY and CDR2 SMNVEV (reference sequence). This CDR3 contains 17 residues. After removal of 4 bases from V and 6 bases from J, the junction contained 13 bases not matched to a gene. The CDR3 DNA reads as TGTGCCAGCAGTTACGACACCCCCGCGGGAGGTTCCGGGGAGCTGTTTTTT. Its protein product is CASSYDTPAGGSGELFF.

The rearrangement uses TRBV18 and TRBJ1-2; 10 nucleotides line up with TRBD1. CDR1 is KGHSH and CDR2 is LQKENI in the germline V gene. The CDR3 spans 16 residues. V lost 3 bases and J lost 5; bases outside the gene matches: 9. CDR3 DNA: TGTGCCAGCTCACCCACCAGTCGACAGGGGGCTTATGGCTACACCTTC. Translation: CASSPTSRQGAYGYTF. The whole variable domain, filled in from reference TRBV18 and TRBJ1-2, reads NAGVMQNPRHLVRRRGQEARLRCSPMKGHSHVYWYRQLPEEGLKFMVYLQKENIIDESGMPKERFSAEFPKEGPSILRIQQVVRGDSAAYFCASSPTSRQGAYGYTFGSGTRLTVV.

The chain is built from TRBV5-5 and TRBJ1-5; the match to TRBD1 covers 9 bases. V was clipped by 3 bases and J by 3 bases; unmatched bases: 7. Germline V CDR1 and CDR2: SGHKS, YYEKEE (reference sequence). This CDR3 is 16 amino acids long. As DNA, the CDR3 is TGTGCCAGCAGCTCCCTCCGGGACAGGGACAATCAGCCCCAGCATTTT. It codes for CASSSLRDRDNQPQHF.

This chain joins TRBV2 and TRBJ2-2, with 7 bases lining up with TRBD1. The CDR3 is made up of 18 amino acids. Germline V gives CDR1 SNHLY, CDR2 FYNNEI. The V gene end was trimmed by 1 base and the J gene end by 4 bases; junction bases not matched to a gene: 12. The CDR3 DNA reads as TGTGCCAGCAGTGAAGATCAGGGTTCGGGGACAGCCACCGGGGAGCTGTTTTTT. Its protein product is CASSEDQGSGTATGELFF. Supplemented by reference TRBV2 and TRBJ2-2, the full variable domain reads EPEVTQTPSHQVTQMGQEVILRCVPISNHLYFYWYRQILGQKVEFLVSFYNNEISEKSEIFDDQFSVERPDGSNFTLKIRSTKLEDSAMYFCASSEDQGSGTATGELFFGEGSRLTVL.

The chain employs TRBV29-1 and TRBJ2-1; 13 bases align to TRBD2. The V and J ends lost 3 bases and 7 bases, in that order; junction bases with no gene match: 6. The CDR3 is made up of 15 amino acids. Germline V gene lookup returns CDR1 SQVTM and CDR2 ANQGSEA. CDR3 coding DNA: TGCAGCGTTGATGGGACTAGCGGGGCTGTTAATGAGCAGTTCTTC. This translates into CSVDGTSGAVNEQFF.

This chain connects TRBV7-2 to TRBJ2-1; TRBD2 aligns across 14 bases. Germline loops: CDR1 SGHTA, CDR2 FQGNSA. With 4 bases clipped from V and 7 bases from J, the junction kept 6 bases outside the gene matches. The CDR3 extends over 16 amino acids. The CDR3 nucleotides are TGTGCCAGCAGCTACCGCGGGACTAGCGGGAGTAATGAGCAGTTCTTC. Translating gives CASSYRGTSGSNEQFF.

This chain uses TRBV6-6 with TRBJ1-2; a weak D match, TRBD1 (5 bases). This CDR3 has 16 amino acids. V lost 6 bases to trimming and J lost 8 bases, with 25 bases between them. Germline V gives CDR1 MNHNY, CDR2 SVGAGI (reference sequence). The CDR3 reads CASSPTPDSVLHGYTF. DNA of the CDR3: TGTGCCAGCAGCCCCACCCCCGACAGCGTCCTGCACGGCTACACCTTC.

The CDR3, as DNA: TGTGCCAGCAGCGTAGAGGGGGCAAATGAGCAGTTCTTC. This translates into CASSVEGANEQFF. The chain carries TRBV9 and TRBJ2-1, with TRBD1 matching 7 bases. CDR3 length: 13 amino acids. Per germline, CDR1 SGDLS and CDR2 YYNGEE. Trimming at V came to 0 bases and at J to 7 bases, leaving 1 base not matched to a gene.

The DNA for the CDR3 is TGTGCCTGGAGTGGGATGGGGACAGCTAATTCACCCCTCCACTTT. Protein product: CAWSGMGTANSPLHF. The chain uses TRBV30 and TRBJ1-6; 7 nucleotides match TRBD1. V lost 1 base, J lost 6 bases, and 6 bases stayed unmatched. The germline V gene has CDR1 GTSNPN and CDR2 SVGIG (reference sequence). CDR3 length equals 15 residues.

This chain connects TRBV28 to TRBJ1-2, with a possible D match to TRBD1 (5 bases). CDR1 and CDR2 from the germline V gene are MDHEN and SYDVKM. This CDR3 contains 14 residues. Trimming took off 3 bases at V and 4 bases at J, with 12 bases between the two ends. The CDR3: CASSFPRQLYGYTF. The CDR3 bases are TGTGCCAGCAGTTTCCCCCGACAGCTCTATGGCTACACCTTC.

The DNA of the CDR3 is TGTGCCTGGAGCATGGCGGCTAGCGGGGGCGGGGAGCTGTTTTTT. It is translated as CAWSMAASGGGELFF. This chain joins TRBV30 and TRBJ2-2, with 10 bases lining up with TRBD2. The V gene's germline CDR1 is GTSNPN and CDR2 SVGIG (reference sequence). The CDR3 sequence is 15 residues long. Unmatched junction bases numbered 8, after V lost 3 bases and J lost 7 bases.

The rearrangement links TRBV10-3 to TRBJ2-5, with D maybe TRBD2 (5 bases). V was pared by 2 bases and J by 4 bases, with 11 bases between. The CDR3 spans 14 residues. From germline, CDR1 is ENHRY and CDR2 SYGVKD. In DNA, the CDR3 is TGTGCCATCAGTGAGGCTGGCGGGTCAGAGACCCAGTACTTC. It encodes CAISEAGGSETQYF.

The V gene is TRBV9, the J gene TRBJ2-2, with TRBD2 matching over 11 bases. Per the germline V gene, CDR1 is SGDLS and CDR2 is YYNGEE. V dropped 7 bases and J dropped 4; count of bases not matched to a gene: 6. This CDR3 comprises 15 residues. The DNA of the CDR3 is TGTGCCAGCCGGGGGACTAGCGGAAGCACCGGGGAGCTGTTTTTT. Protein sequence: CASRGTSGSTGELFF.

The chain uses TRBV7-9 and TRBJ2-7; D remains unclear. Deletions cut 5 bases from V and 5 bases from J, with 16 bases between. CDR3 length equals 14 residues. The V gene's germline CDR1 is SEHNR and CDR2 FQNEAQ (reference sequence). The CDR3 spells CASSPPIGEHEQYF. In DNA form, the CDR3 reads TGTGCCAGCAGCCCTCCGATAGGAGAGCACGAGCAGTACTTC. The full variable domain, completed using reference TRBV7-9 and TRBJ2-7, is DTGVSQNPRHKITKRGQNVTFRCDPISEHNRLYWYRQTLGQGPEFLTYFQNEAQLEKSRLLSDRFSAERPKGSFSTLEIQRTEQGDSAMYLCASSPPIGEHEQYFGPGTRLTVT.

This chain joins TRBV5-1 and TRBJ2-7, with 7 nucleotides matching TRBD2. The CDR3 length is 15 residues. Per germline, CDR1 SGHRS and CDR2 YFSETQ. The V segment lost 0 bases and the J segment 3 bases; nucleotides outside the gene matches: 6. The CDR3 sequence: CASSLESREGYEQYF. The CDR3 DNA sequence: TGCGCCAGCAGCTTGGAGTCCAGGGAGGGCTACGAGCAGTACTTC.

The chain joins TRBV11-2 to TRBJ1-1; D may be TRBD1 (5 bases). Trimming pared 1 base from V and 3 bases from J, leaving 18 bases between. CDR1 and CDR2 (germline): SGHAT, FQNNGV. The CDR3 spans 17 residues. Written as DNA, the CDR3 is TGTGCCAGCAGCTTAGCATACATGGGGGGGTGGGACACTGAAGCTTTCTTT. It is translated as CASSLAYMGGWDTEAFF.

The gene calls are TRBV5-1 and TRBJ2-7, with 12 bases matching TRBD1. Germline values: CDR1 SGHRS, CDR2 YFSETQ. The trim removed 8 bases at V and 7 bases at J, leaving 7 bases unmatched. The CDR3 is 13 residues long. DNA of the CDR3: TGCGCCAGTCAGGGACAGGGGGCGCGGGAGCAGTACTTC. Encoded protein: CASQGQGAREQYF.

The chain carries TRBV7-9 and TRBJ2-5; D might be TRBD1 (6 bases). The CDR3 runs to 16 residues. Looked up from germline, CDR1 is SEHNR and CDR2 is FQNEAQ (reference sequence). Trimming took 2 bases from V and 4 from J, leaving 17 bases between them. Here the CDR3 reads CASSLSPDSRPETQYF. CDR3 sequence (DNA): TGTGCCAGCAGCTTAAGTCCGGACAGCCGCCCAGAGACCCAGTACTTC.

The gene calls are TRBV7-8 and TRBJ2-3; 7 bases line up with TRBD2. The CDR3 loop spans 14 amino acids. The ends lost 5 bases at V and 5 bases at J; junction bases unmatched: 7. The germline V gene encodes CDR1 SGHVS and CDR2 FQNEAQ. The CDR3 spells CASSVYLAGDTQYF. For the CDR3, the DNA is TGTGCCAGCAGCGTATACTTAGCGGGAGATACGCAGTATTTT.

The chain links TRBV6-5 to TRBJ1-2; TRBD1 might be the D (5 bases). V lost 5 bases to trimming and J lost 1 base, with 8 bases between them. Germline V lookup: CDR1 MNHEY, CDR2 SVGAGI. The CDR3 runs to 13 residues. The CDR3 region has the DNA TGTGCCAGCAGTCAGACAGATAACTATGGCTACACCTTC. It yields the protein CASSQTDNYGYTF.

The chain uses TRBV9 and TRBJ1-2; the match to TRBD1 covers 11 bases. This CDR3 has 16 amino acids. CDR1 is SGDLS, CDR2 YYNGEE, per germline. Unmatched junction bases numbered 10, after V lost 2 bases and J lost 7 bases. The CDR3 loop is CASSVGAGTGGFGYTF. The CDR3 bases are TGTGCCAGCAGCGTTGGAGCCGGGACAGGGGGATTTGGCTACACCTTC. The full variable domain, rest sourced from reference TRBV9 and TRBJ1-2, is DSGVTQTPKHLITATGQRVTLRCSPRSGDLSVYWYQQSLDQGLQFLIQYYNGEERAKGNILERFSAQQFPDLHSELNLSSLELGDSALYFCASSVGAGTGGFGYTFGSGTRLTVV.